This TCR beta chain comes out of a study of blood T cells in healthy people across ages. A J-beta primer mix and a sample-barcoded 5' primer were used in a second PCR of about 7 to 12 cycles. TCRdb fed the 5' RACE reads into MiXCR, producing one record per CDR3 protein. The sample includes approximately 800,000 distinct CDR3 sequences, roughly 25% of them seen just once. The CDR3 contains 18 residues. With 0 bases removed from V and 2 bases from J, the gap between germline ends came to 19 bases. The germline gives CDR1 LGHNA, CDR2 YSLEER. This clonotype was seen only a few times. These data are also associated with another study on T cells of mothers and their children.

V gene TRBV4-3 combines with J gene TRBJ2-5; possibly TRBD1 or TRBD2 for D (6 bases each). The receptor was derived from a boy aged 5 to 17 in good health. The source material was blood. The CDR3 loop reads CASSQDLGVGGGQETQYF. CDR3 nucleotides: TGCGCCAGCAGCCAAGATCTTGGGGTCGGAGGGGGGCAAGAGACCCAGTACTTC.